The 12 T cell receptor beta chains listed next were all sequenced from one sample in a study of blood T cell repertoires in COVID-19 (dated by TCRdb to the early 2020s). The library relied on the immunoSEQ multiplex PCR assay. This immuneACCESS table, as held by TCRdb, lists in-frame sequences with V and J called but not all clones. Of the missing ones, under half trace to an unresolved V gene in checked studies; the others have no known cause. The sample profile shows 35,000 to 45,000 clones; almost 80% of them were found once. The ten biggest clones cover roughly a third of the sample. Sequenced: peripheral blood. These receptors originate from a woman older than 75 with acute or convalescent COVID-19.

The chain carries TRBV19 and TRBJ2-5; a weak D match, TRBD2 (5 bases). The V end lost 5 bases, the J end lost 2 bases, and 12 bases lay between the germline ends. The V gene's germline CDR1 is LNHDA and CDR2 SQIVND (reference sequence). This CDR3 has 14 residues. The CDR3 DNA is TGTGCCAGTAGTCTAGGCGGACTTCAAGAGACCCAGTACTTC. It yields the protein CASSLGGLQETQYF.

The genes are TRBV10-3 and TRBJ1-3; D remains unclear. V was trimmed by 4 bases and J by 11 bases, leaving 21 bases between them. This CDR3 spans 15 amino acids. Germline-derived CDR1 and CDR2 are ENHRY and SYGVKD. The CDR3 DNA follows: TGTGCCATCAGTGTGGATCAGGAGGACCTCGGAGCCATATATTTT. Translating it yields CAISVDQEDLGAIYF.

The chain employs TRBV6-5 and TRBJ1-5; 10 bases fit TRBD1. The CDR3 has 14 residues. The V gene's germline CDR1 is MNHEY and CDR2 SVGAGI. V gave up 6 bases and J gave up 5 bases; unmatched junction bases: 4. The CDR3 loop reads CASRETGGHQPQHF. In nucleotides, the CDR3 is TGTGCCAGCAGGGAGACAGGGGGCCATCAGCCCCAGCATTTT.

The chain joins TRBV2 to TRBJ2-7, with D perhaps matching TRBD2 (5 bases). Trimming shortened V by 4 bases and J by 2 bases, and 9 bases separated the two germline ends. The CDR3 spans 13 residues. Germline lookup yields CDR1 SNHLY and CDR2 FYNNEI. The CDR3 DNA reads as TGTGCCAGCAGTGGGGAGTATACCTACGAGCAGTACTTC. The encoded protein is CASSGEYTYEQYF.

This clone showed up just a few times. The chain combines TRBV10-3 with TRBJ2-2, with TRBD2 matching over 7 bases. The length of the CDR3 is 13 residues. Germline CDR1 is ENHRY and CDR2 is SYGVKD. The junction had 4 bases not matched to a gene; V was cut back by 5 bases and J by 7 bases. CDR3 coding DNA: TGTGCCATCAGTAATCGGGGGGACGGGGAGCTGTTTTTT. Translating it yields CAISNRGDGELFF.

The rearrangement joins TRBV13 to TRBJ2-7; 8 bases fit TRBD1. Germline-derived CDR1 and CDR2 are PRHDT and FYEKMQ (reference sequence). This CDR3 has 14 residues. The V gene end was trimmed by 5 bases and the J gene end by 7 bases; junction bases not matched to a gene: 10. CDR3 sequence: CASSLLGTGVEQYF. For the CDR3, the DNA is TGTGCCAGCAGCCTCCTTGGGACAGGAGTAGAGCAGTACTTC. The complete variable domain, with remaining parts taken from reference TRBV13 and TRBJ2-7, reads AAGVIQSPRHLIKEKRETATLKCYPIPRHDTVYWYQQGPGQDPQFLISFYEKMQSDKGSIPDRFSAQQFSDYHSELNMSSLELGDSALYFCASSLLGTGVEQYFGPGTRLTVT.

V and J are TRBV9 and TRBJ2-3; D possibly corresponds to TRBD2 (6 bases). The CDR3 has 14 residues. With 5 bases removed from V and 9 bases from J, the gap between germline ends came to 19 bases. Germline lookup yields CDR1 SGDLS and CDR2 YYNGEE. The CDR3 protein is CASSLGLVGDTQYF. The DNA for the CDR3 is TGTGCCAGCAGTTTGGGACTGGTTGGTGACACGCAGTATTTT.

The chain carries TRBV7-9 and TRBJ2-7, with TRBD1 matching 9 bases. CDR3 size: 16 residues. Germline V CDR1 and CDR2: SEHNR, FQNEAQ (reference sequence). V lost 2 bases to trimming and J lost 6 bases; unmatched junction nucleotides: 11. For the CDR3, the DNA is TGTGCCAGCAGCTTATTCGGCGGGACAGGGTCAGGCGAGCAGTACTTC. Protein: CASSLFGGTGSGEQYF.

This chain joins TRBV5-1 and TRBJ2-7; 9 nucleotides line up with TRBD2. The germline V gene encodes CDR1 SGHRS and CDR2 YFSETQ. V was pared by 4 bases and J by 6 bases, with 8 bases of the junction left unmatched. The CDR3 has 14 amino acids. Here the CDR3 reads CASSLIAGAGEQYF. The CDR3 region has the DNA TGCGCCAGCAGCCTAATAGCGGGAGCGGGCGAGCAGTACTTC.

DNA of the CDR3: TGTGCCAGCAGTGAGGAGGGGGCGATCTCCAAAAAACTGTTTTTT. Its translation: CASSEEGAISKKLFF. The V gene is TRBV2, the J gene TRBJ1-4; 7 bases line up with TRBD1. Germline CDR1 is SNHLY and CDR2 is FYNNEI. The ends lost 3 bases at V and 9 bases at J; junction bases unmatched: 10. The CDR3 covers 15 residues.

J is TRBJ2-1 and V is TRBV11-2, with 7 bases matching TRBD2. The CDR3 is 15 amino acids. Germline V lookup: CDR1 SGHAT, CDR2 FQNNGV. V was clipped by 6 bases and J by 7 bases; unmatched bases: 12. The CDR3 bases are TGTGCCAGCAGTTCTAACGTGGGAGGGGAGAATGAGCAGTTCTTC. Amino acid sequence: CASSSNVGGENEQFF. The full variable domain, completed using reference TRBV11-2 and TRBJ2-1, is EAGVAQSPRYKIIEKRQSVAFWCNPISGHATLYWYQQILGQGPKLLIQFQNNGVVDDSQLPKDRFSAERLKGVDSTLKIQPAKLEDSAVYLCASSSNVGGENEQFFGPGTRLTVL.

A few counts support this clone. V and J are TRBV15 and TRBJ1-6; D call uncertain. The ends were cut back, 1 base at V and 7 bases at J, with 11 bases in the middle. The CDR3 length is 15 residues. CDR1 LNHNV and CDR2 YYDKDF come from the germline V gene (reference sequence). The CDR3: CATSRVPGKNSPLHF. The CDR3 coding sequence is TGTGCCACCAGCAGAGTTCCGGGGAAAAATTCACCCCTCCACTTT.